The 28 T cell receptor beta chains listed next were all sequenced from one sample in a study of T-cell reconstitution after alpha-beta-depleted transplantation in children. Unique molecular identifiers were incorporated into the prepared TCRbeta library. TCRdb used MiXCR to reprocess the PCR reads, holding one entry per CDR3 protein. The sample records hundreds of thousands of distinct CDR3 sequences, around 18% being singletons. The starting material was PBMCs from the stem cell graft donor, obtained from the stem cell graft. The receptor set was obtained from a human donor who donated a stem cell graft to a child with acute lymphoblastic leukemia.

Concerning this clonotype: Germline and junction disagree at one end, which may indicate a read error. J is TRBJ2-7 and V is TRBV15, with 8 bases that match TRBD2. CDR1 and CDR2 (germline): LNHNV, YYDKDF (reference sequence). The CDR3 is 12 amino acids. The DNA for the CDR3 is TGTGCCACCAGCACCTATAGCGGGAAGGTGGGCTTC. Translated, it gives CATSTYSGKVGF.

The CDR3 DNA sequence: TGTGCCAGCAGCCTCCAATTAGGACAGGGTAATACTTTCTTT. It yields the protein CASSLQLGQGNTFF. The genes are TRBV7-2 and TRBJ1-1; TRBD1 agrees at 8 bases. From germline, CDR1 is SGHTA and CDR2 FQGNSA. The CDR3 is 14 residues long. The ends lost 5 bases at V and 12 bases at J; junction bases unmatched: 14. The variable domain in full, with the rest retrieved from reference TRBV7-2 and TRBJ1-1, is GAGVSQSPSNKVTEKGKDVELRCDPISGHTALYWYRQSLGQGLEFLIYFQGNSAPDKSGLPSDRFSAERTGGSVSTLTIQRTQQEDSAVYLCASSLQLGQGNTFFGQGTRLTVV.

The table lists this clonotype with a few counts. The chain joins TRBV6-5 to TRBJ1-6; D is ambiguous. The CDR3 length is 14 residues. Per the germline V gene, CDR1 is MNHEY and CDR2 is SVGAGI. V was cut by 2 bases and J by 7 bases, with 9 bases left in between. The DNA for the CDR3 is TGTGCCAGCAGTTACGAGGGTTTGAATTCACCCCTCCACTTT. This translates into CASSYEGLNSPLHF.

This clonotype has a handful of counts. CDR3: CASSIFTNYEQYF. The CDR3, as DNA: TGTGCCAGTAGTATTTTCACTAACTACGAGCAGTACTTC. The chain joins TRBV19 to TRBJ2-7; D remains ambiguous. Trimming shortened V by 3 bases and J by 3 bases, and 9 bases separated the two germline ends. CDR1 is LNHDA, CDR2 SQIVND, per germline (reference sequence). This CDR3 comprises 13 residues.

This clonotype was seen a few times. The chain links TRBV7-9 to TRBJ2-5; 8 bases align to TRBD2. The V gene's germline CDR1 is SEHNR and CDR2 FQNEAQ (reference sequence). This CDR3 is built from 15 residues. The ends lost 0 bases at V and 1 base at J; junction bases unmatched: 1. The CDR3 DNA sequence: TGTGCCAGCAGCTTAGCAGCGGGAGCCCAAGAGACCCAGTACTTC. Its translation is CASSLAAGAQETQYF.

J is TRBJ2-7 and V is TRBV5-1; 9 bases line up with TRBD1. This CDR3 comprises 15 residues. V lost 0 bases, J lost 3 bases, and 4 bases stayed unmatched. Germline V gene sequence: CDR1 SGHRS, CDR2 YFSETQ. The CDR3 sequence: CASSLGATGGYEQYF. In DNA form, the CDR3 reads TGCGCCAGCAGCTTGGGGGCGACAGGGGGCTACGAGCAGTACTTC.

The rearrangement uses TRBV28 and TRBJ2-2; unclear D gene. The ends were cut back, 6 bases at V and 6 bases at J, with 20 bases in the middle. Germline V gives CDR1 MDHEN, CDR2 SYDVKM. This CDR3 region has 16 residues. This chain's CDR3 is CASSPWSLKRPGELFF. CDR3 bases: TGTGCCAGCAGCCCGTGGAGCCTAAAAAGACCCGGGGAGCTGTTTTTT.

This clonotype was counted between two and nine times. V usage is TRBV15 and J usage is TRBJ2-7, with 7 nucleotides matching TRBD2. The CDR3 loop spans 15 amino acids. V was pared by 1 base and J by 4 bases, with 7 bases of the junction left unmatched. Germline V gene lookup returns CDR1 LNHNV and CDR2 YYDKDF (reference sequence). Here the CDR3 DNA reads TGTGCCACCAGCAGAGTGTCGGGAGGCATGTACGAGCAGTACTTC. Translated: CATSRVSGGMYEQYF.

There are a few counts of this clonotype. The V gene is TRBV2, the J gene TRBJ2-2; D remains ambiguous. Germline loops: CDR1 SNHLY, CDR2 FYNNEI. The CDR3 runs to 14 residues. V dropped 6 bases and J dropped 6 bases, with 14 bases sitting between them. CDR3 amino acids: CASREPFLSGELFF. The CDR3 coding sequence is TGTGCCAGCAGGGAGCCCTTCTTGTCCGGGGAGCTGTTTTTT.

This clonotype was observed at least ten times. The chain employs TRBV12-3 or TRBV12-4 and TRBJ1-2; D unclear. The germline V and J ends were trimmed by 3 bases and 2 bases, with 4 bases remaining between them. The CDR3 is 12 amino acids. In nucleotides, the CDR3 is TGTGCCAGCAGTTTCTCCAACTATGGCTACACCTTC. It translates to CASSFSNYGYTF.

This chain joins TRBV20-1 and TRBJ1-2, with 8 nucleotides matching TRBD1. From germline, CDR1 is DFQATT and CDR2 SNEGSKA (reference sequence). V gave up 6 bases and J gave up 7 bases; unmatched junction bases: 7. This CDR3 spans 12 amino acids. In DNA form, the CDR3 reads TGCAGTGCGACCCCAGGGGGCAGTGGCTACACCTTC. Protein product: CSATPGGSGYTF.

CDR3 DNA: TGCGCCAGCAGGTATACTATTGTGCAAGAGACCCAGTACTTC. Translation: CASRYTIVQETQYF. The chain links TRBV5-1 to TRBJ2-5, with unresolved D. This CDR3 has 14 residues. Germline V CDR1 and CDR2: SGHRS, YFSETQ. Trimming took 5 bases from V and 2 from J, leaving 13 bases between them.

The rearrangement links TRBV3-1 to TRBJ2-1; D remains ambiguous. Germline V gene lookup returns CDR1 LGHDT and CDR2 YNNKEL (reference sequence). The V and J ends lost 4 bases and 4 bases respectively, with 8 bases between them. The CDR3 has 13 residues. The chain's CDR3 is CASSPTLYNEQFF. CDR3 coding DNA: TGTGCCAGCAGCCCTACCCTATACAATGAGCAGTTCTTC.

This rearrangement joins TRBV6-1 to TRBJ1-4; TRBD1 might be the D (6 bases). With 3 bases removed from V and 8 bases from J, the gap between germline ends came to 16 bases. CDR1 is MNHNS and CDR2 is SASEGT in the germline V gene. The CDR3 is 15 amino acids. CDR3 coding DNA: TGTGCCAGCAGTGATCAGGGGCTGGTGAGCGAAAAACTGTTTTTT. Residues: CASSDQGLVSEKLFF.

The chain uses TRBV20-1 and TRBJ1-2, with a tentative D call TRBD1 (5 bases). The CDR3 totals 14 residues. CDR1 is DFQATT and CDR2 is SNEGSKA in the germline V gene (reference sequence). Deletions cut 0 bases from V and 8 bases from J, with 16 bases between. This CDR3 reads CSARDLGRDGGYTF. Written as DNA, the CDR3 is TGCAGTGCTAGAGACCTTGGCAGGGATGGGGGCTACACCTTC.

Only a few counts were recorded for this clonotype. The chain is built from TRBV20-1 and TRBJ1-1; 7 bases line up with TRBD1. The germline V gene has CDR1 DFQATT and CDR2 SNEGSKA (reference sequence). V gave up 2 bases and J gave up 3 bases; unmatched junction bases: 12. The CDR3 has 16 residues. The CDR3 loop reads CSARNLAGGGYTEAFF. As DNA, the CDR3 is TGCAGTGCTAGAAATCTCGCAGGGGGAGGCTACACTGAAGCTTTCTTT.

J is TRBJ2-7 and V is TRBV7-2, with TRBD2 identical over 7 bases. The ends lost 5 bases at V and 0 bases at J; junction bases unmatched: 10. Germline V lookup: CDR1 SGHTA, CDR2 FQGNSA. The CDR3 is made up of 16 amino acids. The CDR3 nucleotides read TGTGCCAGCAGCACTCCTAAGCGGGACCCCTCCTACGAGCAGTACTTC. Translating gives CASSTPKRDPSYEQYF.

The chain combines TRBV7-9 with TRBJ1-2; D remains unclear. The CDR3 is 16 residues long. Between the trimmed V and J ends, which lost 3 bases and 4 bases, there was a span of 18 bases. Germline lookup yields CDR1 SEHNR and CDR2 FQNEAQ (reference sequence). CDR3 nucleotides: TGTGCCAGCAGCTTGTCCGACGCAGAAAGCCTCTATGGCTACACCTTC. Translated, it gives CASSLSDAESLYGYTF. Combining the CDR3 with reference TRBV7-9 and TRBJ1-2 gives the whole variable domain DTGVSQNPRHKITKRGQNVTFRCDPISEHNRLYWYRQTLGQGPEFLTYFQNEAQLEKSRLLSDRFSAERPKGSFSTLEIQRTEQGDSAMYLCASSLSDAESLYGYTFGSGTRLTVV.

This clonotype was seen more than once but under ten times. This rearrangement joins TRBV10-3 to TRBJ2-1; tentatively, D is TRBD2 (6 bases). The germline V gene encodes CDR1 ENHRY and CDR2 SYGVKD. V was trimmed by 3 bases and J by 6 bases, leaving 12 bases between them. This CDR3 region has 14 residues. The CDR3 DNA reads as TGTGCCATCAGTGATGGGCGGGACCCCAATGAGCAGTTCTTC. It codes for CAISDGRDPNEQFF.

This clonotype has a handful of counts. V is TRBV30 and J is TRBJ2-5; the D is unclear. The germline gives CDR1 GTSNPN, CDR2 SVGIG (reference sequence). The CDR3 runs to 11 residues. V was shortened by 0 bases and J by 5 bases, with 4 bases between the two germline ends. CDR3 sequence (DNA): TGTGCCTGGAGTGTGGGGGAGACCCAGTACTTC. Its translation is CAWSVGETQYF.

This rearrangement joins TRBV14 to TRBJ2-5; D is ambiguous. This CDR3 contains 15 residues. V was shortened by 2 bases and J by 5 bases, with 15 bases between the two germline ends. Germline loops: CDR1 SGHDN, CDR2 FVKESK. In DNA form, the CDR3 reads TGTGCCAGCAGCCAAAGTGTAAATAGCTTGGAGACCCAGTACTTC. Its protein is CASSQSVNSLETQYF.

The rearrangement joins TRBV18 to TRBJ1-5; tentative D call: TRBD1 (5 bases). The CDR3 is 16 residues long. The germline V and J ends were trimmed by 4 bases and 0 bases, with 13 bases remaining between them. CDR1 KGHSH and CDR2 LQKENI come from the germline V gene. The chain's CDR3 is CASSQGVSYSNQPQHF. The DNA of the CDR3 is TGTGCCAGCTCACAAGGGGTCAGTTATAGCAATCAGCCCCAGCATTTT.

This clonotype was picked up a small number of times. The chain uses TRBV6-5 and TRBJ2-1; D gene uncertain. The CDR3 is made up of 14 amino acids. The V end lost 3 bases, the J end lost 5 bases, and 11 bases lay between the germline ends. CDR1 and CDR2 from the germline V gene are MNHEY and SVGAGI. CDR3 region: CASSYFDGHNEQFF. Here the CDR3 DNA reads TGTGCCAGCAGTTATTTCGACGGGCACAATGAGCAGTTCTTC.

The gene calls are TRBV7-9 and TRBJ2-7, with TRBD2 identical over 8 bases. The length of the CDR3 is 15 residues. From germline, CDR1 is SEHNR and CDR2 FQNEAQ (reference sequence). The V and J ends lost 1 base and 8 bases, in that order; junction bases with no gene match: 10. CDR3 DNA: TGTGCCAGCAGCTTAGGAGTAGCGGGAACCCTCAAGCAGTACTTC. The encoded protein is CASSLGVAGTLKQYF.

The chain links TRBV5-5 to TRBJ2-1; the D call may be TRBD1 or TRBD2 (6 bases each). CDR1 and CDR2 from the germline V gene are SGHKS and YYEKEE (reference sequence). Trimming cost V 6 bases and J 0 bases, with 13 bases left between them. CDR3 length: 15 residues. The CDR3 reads CASTQWGASYNEQFF. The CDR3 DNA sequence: TGTGCCAGCACCCAGTGGGGGGCCTCCTACAATGAGCAGTTCTTC. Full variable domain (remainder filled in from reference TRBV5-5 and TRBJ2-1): DAGVTQSPTHLIKTRGQQVTLRCSPISGHKSVSWYQQVLGQGPQFIFQYYEKEERGRGNFPDRFSARQFPNYSSELNVNALLLGDSALYLCASTQWGASYNEQFFGPGTRLTVL.

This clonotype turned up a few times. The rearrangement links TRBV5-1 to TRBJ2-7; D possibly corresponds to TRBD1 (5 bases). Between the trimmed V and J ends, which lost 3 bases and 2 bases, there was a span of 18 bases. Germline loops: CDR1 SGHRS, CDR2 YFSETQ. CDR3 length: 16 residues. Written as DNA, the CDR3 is TGCGCCAGCAGCTCACGGCAGGGTTATAACGCCTACGAGCAGTACTTC. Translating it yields CASSSRQGYNAYEQYF.

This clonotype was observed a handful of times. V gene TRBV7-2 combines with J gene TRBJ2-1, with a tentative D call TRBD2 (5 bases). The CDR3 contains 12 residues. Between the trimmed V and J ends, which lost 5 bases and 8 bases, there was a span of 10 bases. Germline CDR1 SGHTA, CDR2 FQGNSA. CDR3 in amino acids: CASSPPSYEQFF. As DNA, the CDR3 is TGTGCCAGCAGCCCCCCTAGCTATGAGCAGTTCTTC.

CDR3: CSARAGTVTYEQYF. DNA of the CDR3: TGCAGTGCTAGGGCCGGGACGGTAACGTACGAGCAGTACTTC. The chain carries TRBV20-1 and TRBJ2-7, with D tentatively TRBD1 or TRBD2 (5 bases each). Deletions cut 3 bases from V and 4 bases from J, with 16 bases between. CDR3 length: 14 residues. The V gene's germline CDR1 is DFQATT and CDR2 SNEGSKA (reference sequence).